This TCR beta chain emerged from a study of cytomegalovirus exposure and HLA in healthy donors. This CDR3 spans 14 amino acids. The ends lost 5 bases at V and 3 bases at J; junction bases unmatched: 5. In germline, CDR1 is SGDLS, CDR2 YYNGEE. The PCR employed 60 Vbeta primers together with 13 Jbeta primers. Clones were sequenced by immunoSEQ multiplex PCR, and TCRdb holds only the in-frame ones, with some missing. The sample consists of 140,000 to 150,000 clones, approximately 82% of them appearing once. The chain is built from TRBV9 and TRBJ1-2, with 9 bases lining up with TRBD1. This TCR was sampled from a woman aged 55-70 years in good health and CMV-seropositive. The sequencing sample was made of PBMCs. The CDR3 nucleotides are TGTGCCAGCAGTGAGGGACAGGGAGACTATGGCTACACCTTC. Amino acids: CASSEGQGDYGYTF.